Listed below are T cell receptor beta chains from one sample, sequenced in a study of regulatory T cells in long-lasting Graves disease. TCRdb re-called the multiplex PCR reads through MiXCR, storing one row per CDR3 protein. Among approximately 310,000 distinct CDR3 sequences listed, 18% were seen once. The sequences come from peripheral blood mononuclear cells (PBMCs), collected at new diagnosis, from a patient treated with antithyroid drugs. The receptors were gathered from a female donor with Graves disease. CDR3s include the opening cysteine and the closing phenylalanine or tryptophan. The D gene is left open where the match is weak. Part of the rows lack a size; the others show once, few, many or a class for expanded clones.

abundance: -
d_gene: TRBD2
v_gene: TRBV5-1
j_gene: TRBJ2-1
CDR3nt: TGCGCCAGCAGCTTGGGGCTAGCGGGAGGCTACAATGGGCAGTTCTTC
CDR3aa: CASSLGLAGGYNGQFF

abundance: many
d_gene: -
v_gene: TRBV27
j_gene: TRBJ2-7
CDR3nt: TGTGCCAGCAGTTTTCAGAGTGGGAACTACGAGCAGTACTTC
CDR3aa: CASSFQSGNYEQYF

abundance: -
d_gene: -
v_gene: TRBV2
j_gene: TRBJ2-7
CDR3nt: TGTGCCAGCAGTGACCCAGAGAGGTACGAGCAGTACTTC
CDR3aa: CASSDPERYEQYF

abundance: -
d_gene: -
v_gene: TRBV20-1
j_gene: TRBJ1-1
CDR3nt: TGCAGTGCTAGAAGTCAGGGAGGCACTGAAGCTTTCTTT
CDR3aa: CSARSQGGTEAFF

abundance: many
d_gene: TRBD2
v_gene: TRBV20-1
j_gene: TRBJ2-3
CDR3nt: TGCAGTGCTAGAGATTGGAGACTAGCGGGGGGGGCAGATACGCAGTATTTT
CDR3aa: CSARDWRLAGGADTQYF

abundance: many
d_gene: -
v_gene: TRBV12-3/TRBV12-4
j_gene: TRBJ1-5
CDR3nt: TGTGCCAGCAGTCTGACAGCACAGGGTCAGCCCCAGCATTTT
CDR3aa: CASSLTAQGQPQHF

abundance: many
d_gene: -
v_gene: TRBV12-3/TRBV12-4
j_gene: TRBJ1-1
CDR3nt: TGTGCCAGCAGTTTGGACGGCCGAAAGTCTTCTGAAGCTTTCTTT
CDR3aa: CASSLDGRKSSEAFF

abundance: many
d_gene: -
v_gene: TRBV19
j_gene: TRBJ1-1
CDR3nt: TGTGCCAGTAGCCACGCCAAGAACACTGAAGCTTTCTTT
CDR3aa: CASSHAKNTEAFF

abundance: -
d_gene: -
v_gene: TRBV27
j_gene: TRBJ2-3
CDR3nt: TGTGCCAGCAGCACGGACAGATCCCGCACAGATACGCAGTATTTT
CDR3aa: CASSTDRSRTDTQYF

abundance: many
d_gene: -
v_gene: TRBV9
j_gene: TRBJ2-7
CDR3nt: TGTGCCAGCAGCGGAGGAAGAGGGGGACTCGTTCGAGATGAGCAGTACTTC
CDR3aa: CASSGGRGGLVRDEQYF

abundance: many
d_gene: -
v_gene: TRBV9
j_gene: TRBJ2-3
CDR3nt: TGTGCCAGCAGCGTAGGTAACTTTCCCCCAGATACGCAGTATTTT
CDR3aa: CASSVGNFPPDTQYF

abundance: many
d_gene: -
v_gene: TRBV2
j_gene: TRBJ2-1
CDR3nt: TGTGCCAGCAGTGAAGCGCGATTAAATGAGCAGTTCTTC
CDR3aa: CASSEARLNEQFF

abundance: many
d_gene: TRBD2
v_gene: TRBV6-1
j_gene: TRBJ2-1
CDR3nt: TGTGCCAGCAGTGAGGGAGCGGGAGGAGGTGGAAATGAGCAGTTCTTC
CDR3aa: CASSEGAGGGGNEQFF

abundance: many
d_gene: TRBD2
v_gene: TRBV5-1
j_gene: TRBJ2-7
CDR3nt: TGCGCCAGCAGCTTGGCCAGATCCGGACTAGCGGGCTCCTACGAGCAGTACTTC
CDR3aa: CASSLARSGLAGSYEQYF

abundance: many
d_gene: -
v_gene: TRBV7-9
j_gene: TRBJ2-1
CDR3nt: TGTGCCAGCAGCTTAATTCAGGCCTACTACAATGAGCAGTTCTTC
CDR3aa: CASSLIQAYYNEQFF

abundance: few
d_gene: -
v_gene: TRBV19
j_gene: TRBJ2-3
CDR3nt: TGTGCCAGTAGTATGAAGGGCACAGATACGCAGTATTTT
CDR3aa: CASSMKGTDTQYF

abundance: many
d_gene: TRBD2
v_gene: TRBV10-2
j_gene: TRBJ2-1
CDR3nt: TGCGCCAGCAGTGATGTTTGGGGACTAGCGGGAGGAGACAATGAGCAGTTCTTC
CDR3aa: CASSDVWGLAGGDNEQFF

abundance: many
d_gene: -
v_gene: TRBV6-1
j_gene: TRBJ2-7
CDR3nt: TGTGCCACGAAGGGGGTTACCTACGAGCAGTACTTC
CDR3aa: CATKGVTYEQYF

abundance: many
d_gene: -
v_gene: TRBV24-1
j_gene: TRBJ1-1
CDR3nt: TGTGCCACCAGTGATGCCCCAGGGGTGGGCGGCACGAACACTGAAGCTTTCTTT
CDR3aa: CATSDAPGVGGTNTEAFF

abundance: many
d_gene: TRBD2
v_gene: TRBV5-1
j_gene: TRBJ2-1
CDR3nt: TGCGCCAGCAGCTCTCGGACTAGCGGGATGGGCCAACTCTACAATGAGCAGTTCTTC
CDR3aa: CASSSRTSGMGQLYNEQFF

abundance: many
d_gene: -
v_gene: TRBV30
j_gene: TRBJ2-7
CDR3nt: TGTGCCTGGAAAGCGGAAGGATCCTACGAGCAGTACTTC
CDR3aa: CAWKAEGSYEQYF

abundance: many
d_gene: TRBD2
v_gene: TRBV20-1
j_gene: TRBJ2-1
CDR3nt: TGCAGTGCTAGAGATTTAGCGGGAACCTACAATGAGCAGTTCTTC
CDR3aa: CSARDLAGTYNEQFF

abundance: many
d_gene: -
v_gene: TRBV27
j_gene: TRBJ1-2
CDR3nt: TGTGCCAGCAGTTGGACAGTGGACTATGGCTACACCTTC
CDR3aa: CASSWTVDYGYTF

abundance: many
d_gene: -
v_gene: TRBV19
j_gene: TRBJ1-1
CDR3nt: TGTGCCAGTAGTAGAGGAGGGGCCAACACTGAAGCTTTCTTT
CDR3aa: CASSRGGANTEAFF

abundance: -
d_gene: -
v_gene: TRBV28
j_gene: TRBJ2-7
CDR3nt: TGTGCCAGCAGACAGATGTACGAGCAGTACTTC
CDR3aa: CASRQMYEQYF

abundance: -
d_gene: TRBD2
v_gene: TRBV7-8
j_gene: TRBJ2-1
CDR3nt: TGTGCCAGCAGCCTTCTAGCGGGAGAGCTCGATGAGCAGTTCTTC
CDR3aa: CASSLLAGELDEQFF

abundance: many
d_gene: -
v_gene: TRBV6-1
j_gene: TRBJ2-5
CDR3nt: TGTGCCAGCAGTGGTCAGGCTCGGGGAGAGACCCAGTACTTC
CDR3aa: CASSGQARGETQYF

abundance: many
d_gene: -
v_gene: TRBV11-2
j_gene: TRBJ1-1
CDR3nt: TGTGCCAGCAGCTCATTCCCCGACGGGTACTCCTTGAACACTGAAGCTTTCTTT
CDR3aa: CASSSFPDGYSLNTEAFF

abundance: many
d_gene: -
v_gene: TRBV3-1
j_gene: TRBJ2-7
CDR3nt: TGTGCCAGCAGCCCGCAGAGGACCCAAGGGTCCTACGAGCAGTACTTC
CDR3aa: CASSPQRTQGSYEQYF